Listed here are 18 T cell receptor beta chains from one sample, sequenced in a study of blood T cell repertoires in COVID-19. The table came from immunoSEQ multiplex PCR; TCRdb's copy has only in-frame clones and leaves some out. This sample has about 320,000 clones, with roughly nine tenths found just once. The sample comprised peripheral blood. The receptors here all came from a man aged 18-30 years who had recovered from COVID-19.

The chain employs TRBV13 and TRBJ2-1, with 9 bases that match TRBD1. CDR1 and CDR2 (germline): PRHDT, FYEKMQ (reference sequence). This CDR3 is 14 amino acids long. Trimming cost V 0 bases and J 7 bases; bases outside gene matches: 1. The CDR3 DNA follows: TGTGCCAGCAGCTTAGGGACAGGGGGGAATGAGCAGTTCTTC. Translating gives CASSLGTGGNEQFF.

The chain employs TRBV12-3 or TRBV12-4 and TRBJ2-3; D gene unclear. V lost 2 bases to trimming and J lost 1 base, with 4 bases between them. There are 13 residues in the CDR3. The CDR3: CASSLLRTDTQYF. The CDR3 DNA is TGTGCCAGCAGTTTACTTCGCACAGATACGCAGTATTTT.

The V and J genes are TRBV14 and TRBJ2-7, with a weak D call TRBD1 (6 bases). Trimming removed 2 bases from V and 3 bases from J, with 11 bases in between. Germline CDR1 SGHDN, CDR2 FVKESK. This CDR3 contains 14 residues. CDR3 loop: CASSQPGQLYEQYF. CDR3 DNA: TGTGCCAGCAGCCAACCCGGACAGCTCTACGAGCAGTACTTC.

The gene calls are TRBV25-1 and TRBJ1-4, with 9 bases fitting TRBD1. After removal of 10 bases from V and 6 bases from J, the junction contained 6 bases not matched to a gene. The CDR3 length is 13 residues. Germline V gene lookup returns CDR1 MGHDK and CDR2 SYGVNS. CDR3 loop: CATNRGPDEKLFF. CDR3 DNA sequence: TGTGCCACCAACAGGGGGCCGGATGAAAAACTGTTTTTT.

The V gene is TRBV30, the J gene TRBJ1-1; a possible D gene is TRBD1 (5 bases). The CDR3 extends over 15 amino acids. From germline, CDR1 is GTSNPN and CDR2 SVGIG (reference sequence). V was clipped by 0 bases and J by 1 base, with 12 bases between them. The CDR3 coding sequence is TGTGCCTGGAGTGTAGGGGTCCTATCGAACACTGAAGCTTTCTTT. Encoded protein: CAWSVGVLSNTEAFF.

This chain links TRBV9 with TRBJ1-2, with D unresolved. This CDR3 is built from 15 residues. Germline V lookup: CDR1 SGDLS, CDR2 YYNGEE. V gave up 2 bases and J gave up 3 bases, with 14 bases separating them. CDR3 in amino acids: CASSVDKNPHYGYTF. In DNA, the CDR3 is TGTGCCAGCAGCGTCGACAAAAACCCCCACTATGGCTACACCTTC. The variable domain in full, completed from reference TRBV9 and TRBJ1-2, reads DSGVTQTPKHLITATGQRVTLRCSPRSGDLSVYWYQQSLDQGLQFLIQYYNGEERAKGNILERFSAQQFPDLHSELNLSSLELGDSALYFCASSVDKNPHYGYTFGSGTRLTVV.

This rearrangement joins TRBV9 to TRBJ2-2, with a possible D match to TRBD1 (5 bases). Per the germline V gene, CDR1 is SGDLS and CDR2 is YYNGEE. The CDR3 runs 16 residues. V was pared by 4 bases and J by 3 bases, with 16 bases between. The CDR3 loop is CASSPIAGIHTGELFF. CDR3 nucleotide sequence: TGTGCCAGCAGCCCCATAGCAGGGATCCACACCGGGGAGCTGTTTTTT. The full variable domain, completed using reference TRBV9 and TRBJ2-2, is DSGVTQTPKHLITATGQRVTLRCSPRSGDLSVYWYQQSLDQGLQFLIQYYNGEERAKGNILERFSAQQFPDLHSELNLSSLELGDSALYFCASSPIAGIHTGELFFGEGSRLTVL.

V usage is TRBV6-5 and J usage is TRBJ1-4, with D possibly TRBD1 on 6 matching bases. Between the trimmed V and J ends, which lost 0 bases and 5 bases, there was a span of 13 bases. The CDR3 is 16 residues long. Germline values: CDR1 MNHEY, CDR2 SVGAGI. The DNA for the CDR3 is TGTGCCAGCAGTTACTCCTCAGGGACAAGCAATGAAAAACTGTTTTTT. Its protein product is CASSYSSGTSNEKLFF.

The J gene is TRBJ2-1, the V gene TRBV9; D is unresolved. Germline CDR1 reads SGDLS; CDR2 reads YYNGEE. Trimming removed 0 bases at V and 0 bases at J, with 10 bases between. The CDR3 totals 16 residues. CDR3: CASSVVFPSSYNEQFF. The CDR3 DNA is TGTGCCAGCAGCGTAGTATTTCCTAGCTCCTACAATGAGCAGTTCTTC.

The chain joins TRBV7-8 to TRBJ2-5, with TRBD1 matching 9 bases. V lost 6 bases to trimming and J lost 7 bases; unmatched junction nucleotides: 6. The length of the CDR3 is 13 residues. Germline V gene lookup returns CDR1 SGHVS and CDR2 FQNEAQ. CDR3 region: CASRYRGQGTQYF. CDR3 in DNA: TGTGCCAGCAGATACAGGGGGCAGGGGACCCAGTACTTC.

The chain uses TRBV5-1 and TRBJ2-7; the match to TRBD1 covers 10 bases. The CDR3 length is 15 residues. Unmatched junction bases numbered 6, after V lost 0 bases and J lost 6 bases. From germline, CDR1 is SGHRS and CDR2 YFSETQ. The CDR3 loop is CASSLGPGQGTEQYF. The CDR3 DNA follows: TGCGCCAGCAGCTTGGGGCCGGGACAGGGGACCGAGCAGTACTTC.

This clone was observed a handful of times. The rearrangement uses TRBV19 and TRBJ2-7, with 11 bases fitting TRBD1. Germline CDR1 reads LNHDA; CDR2 reads SQIVND (reference sequence). V gave up 8 bases and J gave up 3 bases; unmatched junction bases: 3. CDR3 size: 13 residues. CDR3 DNA sequence: TGTGCCAGTCGGGACAGGGGGGACTACGAGCAGTACTTC. Amino acid sequence: CASRDRGDYEQYF.

This chain connects TRBV2 to TRBJ1-2, with 8 bases matching TRBD1. The V gene's germline CDR1 is SNHLY and CDR2 FYNNEI. V dropped 10 bases and J dropped 4; count of bases not matched to a gene: 14. The CDR3 has 15 amino acids. The CDR3, as DNA: TGTGCCACCCCCAACCCCGGGACAGGCGTCTATGGCTACACCTTC. It is translated as CATPNPGTGVYGYTF.

The V call is TRBV29-1, the J call TRBJ1-2; D is unresolved. The CDR3 loop spans 14 amino acids. The V end lost 3 bases, the J end lost 8 bases, and 19 bases lay between the germline ends. Germline-derived CDR1 and CDR2 are SQVTM and ANQGSEA. CDR3 sequence reads: CSVETYLYVGGYTF. CDR3 DNA: TGCAGCGTTGAGACATACCTATATGTCGGAGGCTACACCTTC.

This clone was counted a single time. In DNA form, the CDR3 reads TGTGCCAGCAGCGACCCGACAGGTAGGACTGAAGCTTTCTTT. Its protein product is CASSDPTGRTEAFF. This rearrangement joins TRBV5-4 to TRBJ1-1, with D perhaps matching TRBD1 (6 bases). Trimming shortened V by 4 bases and J by 5 bases, and 15 bases separated the two germline ends. Germline values: CDR1 SGHNT, CDR2 YYREEE (reference sequence). The CDR3 loop spans 14 amino acids. The whole variable domain, remainder taken from reference TRBV5-4 and TRBJ1-1, is ETGVTQSPTHLIKTRGQQVTLRCSSQSGHNTVSWYQQALGQGPQFIFQYYREEENGRGNFPPRFSGLQFPNYSSELNVNALELDDSALYLCASSDPTGRTEAFFGQGTRLTVV.

The chain combines TRBV12-5 with TRBJ1-2; 9 bases align to TRBD1. V shed 7 bases, J shed 6 bases, and the junction held 27 bases outside the gene matches. Germline V CDR1 and CDR2: LGHNT, FRNRAP. The CDR3 runs to 20 residues. CDR3 sequence reads: CASDGGTIDRGILDGNGYTF. CDR3 DNA sequence: TGTGCTAGTGATGGGGGTACAATTGACAGGGGGATCCTCGACGGTAATGGCTACACCTTC.

This clone appeared once. The chain couples TRBV6-5 to TRBJ2-3; 9 nucleotides line up with TRBD1. CDR3 length: 14 residues. From germline, CDR1 is MNHEY and CDR2 SVGAGI. The junction had 6 bases not matched to a gene; V was cut back by 6 bases and J by 5 bases. The CDR3 loop is CASRLQGAGDTQYF. DNA for the CDR3: TGTGCCAGCAGATTACAGGGGGCAGGAGATACGCAGTATTTT.

V usage is TRBV27 and J usage is TRBJ1-2; D is possibly TRBD1 (6 bases). The CDR3 extends over 13 amino acids. Germline CDR1 is MNHEY and CDR2 is SMNVEV (reference sequence). The ends were cut back, 1 base at V and 7 bases at J, with 10 bases in the middle. The CDR3 DNA reads TGTGCCAGCAGTTTATGGGGGGGCGGTGGCTACACCTTC. It translates to CASSLWGGGGYTF.